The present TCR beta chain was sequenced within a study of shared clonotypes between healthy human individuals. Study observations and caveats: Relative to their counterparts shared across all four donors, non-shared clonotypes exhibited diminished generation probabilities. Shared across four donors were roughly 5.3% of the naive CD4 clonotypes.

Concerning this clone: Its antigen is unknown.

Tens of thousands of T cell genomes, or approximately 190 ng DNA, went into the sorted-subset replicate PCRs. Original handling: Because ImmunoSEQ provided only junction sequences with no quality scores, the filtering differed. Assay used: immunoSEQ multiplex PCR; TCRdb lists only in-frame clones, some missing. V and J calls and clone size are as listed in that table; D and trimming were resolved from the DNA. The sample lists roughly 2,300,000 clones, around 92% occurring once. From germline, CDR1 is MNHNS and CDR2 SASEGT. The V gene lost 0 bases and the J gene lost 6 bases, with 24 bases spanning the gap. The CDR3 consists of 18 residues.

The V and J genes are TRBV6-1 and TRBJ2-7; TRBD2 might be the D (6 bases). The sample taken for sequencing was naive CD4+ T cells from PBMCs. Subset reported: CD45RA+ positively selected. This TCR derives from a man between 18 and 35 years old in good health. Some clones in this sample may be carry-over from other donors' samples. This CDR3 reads CASSEARGWSIIRTEQYF. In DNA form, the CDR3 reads TGTGCCAGCAGTGAAGCGCGGGGTTGGAGTATTATCAGGACCGAGCAGTACTTC.